This TCR beta chain was retrieved from a study of cytomegalovirus exposure and HLA in healthy donors. As to this clone: Its antigen is undetermined.

Findings and caveats of the study: About 87% or about 30% of the time was how often most TCR beta V segments were productive, according to an earlier analysis.

Use of 60 Vbeta and 13 Jbeta primers characterized the PCR. Assay used: immunoSEQ multiplex PCR; TCRdb lists only in-frame clones, some missing. Among 98,000 or so clones listed, about 80% were seen once. CDR3 length: 16 residues. The germline gives CDR1 LGHNA, CDR2 YSLEER. Trimming left V 0 bases short and J 6 bases short, with 16 bases between. The chain joins TRBV4-3 to TRBJ2-3; D gene ambiguous. Sequenced input: PBMCs. This receptor was identified in a man aged 60 to 75 in good health and CMV-seropositive. The CDR3 region is CASSQDDFIKPDTQYF. The DNA for the CDR3 is TGCGCCAGCAGCCAAGACGACTTCATCAAGCCGGATACGCAGTATTTT.